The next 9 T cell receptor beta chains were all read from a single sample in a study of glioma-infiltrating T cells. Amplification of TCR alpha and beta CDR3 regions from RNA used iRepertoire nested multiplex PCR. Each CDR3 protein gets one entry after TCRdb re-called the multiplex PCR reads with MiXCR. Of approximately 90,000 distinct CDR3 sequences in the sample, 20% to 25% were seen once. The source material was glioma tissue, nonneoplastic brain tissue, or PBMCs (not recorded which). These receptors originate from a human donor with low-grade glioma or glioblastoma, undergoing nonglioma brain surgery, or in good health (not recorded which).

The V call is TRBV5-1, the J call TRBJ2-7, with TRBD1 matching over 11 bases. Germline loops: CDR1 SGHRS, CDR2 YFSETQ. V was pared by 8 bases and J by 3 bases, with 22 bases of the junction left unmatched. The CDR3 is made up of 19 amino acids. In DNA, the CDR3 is TGCGCCAGTAGCCTTACTCCGGGACAGGGGGTCGTGGGCTACTACGAGCAGTACTTC. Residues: CASSLTPGQGVVGYYEQYF.

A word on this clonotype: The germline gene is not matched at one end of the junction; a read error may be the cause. DNA for the CDR3: TGTGCCAGCAGTAGATCAGGGAGCAAAACTGAAGCTCTCTTT. This encodes CASSRSGSKTEALF. V gene TRBV12-3 or TRBV12-4 combines with J gene TRBJ1-1; a weak D match, TRBD1 (5 bases). There are 14 residues in the CDR3.

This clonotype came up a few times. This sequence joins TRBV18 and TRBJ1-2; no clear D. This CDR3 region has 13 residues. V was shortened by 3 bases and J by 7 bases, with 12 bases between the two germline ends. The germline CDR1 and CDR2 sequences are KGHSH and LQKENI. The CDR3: CASSPMSFAGYTF. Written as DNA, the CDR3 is TGTGCCAGCTCACCTATGAGTTTTGCTGGCTACACCTTC.

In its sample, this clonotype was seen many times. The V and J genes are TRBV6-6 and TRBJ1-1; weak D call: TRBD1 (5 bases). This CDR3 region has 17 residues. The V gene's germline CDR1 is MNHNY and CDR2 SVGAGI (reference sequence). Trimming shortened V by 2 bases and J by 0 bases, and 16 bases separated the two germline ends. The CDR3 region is CASSYRPGPTVNTEAFF. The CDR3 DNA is TGTGCCAGCAGTTACCGACCGGGACCCACTGTGAACACTGAAGCTTTCTTT.

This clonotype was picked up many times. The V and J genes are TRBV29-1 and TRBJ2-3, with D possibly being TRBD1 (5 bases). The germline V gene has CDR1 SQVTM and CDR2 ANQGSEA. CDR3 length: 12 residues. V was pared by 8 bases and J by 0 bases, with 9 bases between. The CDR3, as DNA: TGCAGCCTGAGACAGAGCACAGATACGCAGTATTTT. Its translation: CSLRQSTDTQYF.

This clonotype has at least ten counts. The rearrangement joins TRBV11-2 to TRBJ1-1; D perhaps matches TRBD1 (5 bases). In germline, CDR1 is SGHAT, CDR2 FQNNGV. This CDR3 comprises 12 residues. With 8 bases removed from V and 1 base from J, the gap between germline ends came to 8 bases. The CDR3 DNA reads TGTGCCAGCGGACAAAGGAACACTGAAGCTTTCTTT. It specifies CASGQRNTEAFF.

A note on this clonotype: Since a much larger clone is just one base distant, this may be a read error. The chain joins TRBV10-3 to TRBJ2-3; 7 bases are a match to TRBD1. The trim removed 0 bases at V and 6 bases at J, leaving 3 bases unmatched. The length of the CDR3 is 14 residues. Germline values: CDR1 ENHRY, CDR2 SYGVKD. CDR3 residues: CAISESTGWDTQYF. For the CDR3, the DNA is TGTGCCATCAGTGAGTCGACAGGGTGGGATACGCAGTATTTT.

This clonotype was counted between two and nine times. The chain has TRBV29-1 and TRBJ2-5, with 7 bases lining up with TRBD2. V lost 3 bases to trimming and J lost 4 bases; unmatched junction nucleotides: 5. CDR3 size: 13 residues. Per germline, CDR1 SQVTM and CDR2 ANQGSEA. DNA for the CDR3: TGCAGCGTTGACGTATCGGGAGGAGAGACCCAGTACTTC. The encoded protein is CSVDVSGGETQYF.

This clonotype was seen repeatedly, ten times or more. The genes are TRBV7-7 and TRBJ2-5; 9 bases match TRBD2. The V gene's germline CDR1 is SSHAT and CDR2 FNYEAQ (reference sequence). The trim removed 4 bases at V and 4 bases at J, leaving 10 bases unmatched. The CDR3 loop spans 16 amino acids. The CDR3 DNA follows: TGTGCCAGCAGCTCAGGCGGGAGGGCCGGGGGAGAGACCCAGTACTTC. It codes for CASSSGGRAGGETQYF.